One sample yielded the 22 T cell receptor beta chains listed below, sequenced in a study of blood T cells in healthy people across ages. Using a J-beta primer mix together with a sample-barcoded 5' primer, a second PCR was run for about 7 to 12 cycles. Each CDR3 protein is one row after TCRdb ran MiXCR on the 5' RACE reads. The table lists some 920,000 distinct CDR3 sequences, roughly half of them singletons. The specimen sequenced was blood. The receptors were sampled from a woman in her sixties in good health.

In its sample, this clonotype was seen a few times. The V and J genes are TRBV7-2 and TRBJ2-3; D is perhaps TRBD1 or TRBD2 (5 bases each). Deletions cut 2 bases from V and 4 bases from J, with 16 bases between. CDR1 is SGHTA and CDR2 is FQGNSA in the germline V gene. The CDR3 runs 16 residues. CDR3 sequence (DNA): TGTGCCAGCAGCTTAATGGCCCGGGGCTATCCAGATACGCAGTATTTT. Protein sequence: CASSLMARGYPDTQYF.

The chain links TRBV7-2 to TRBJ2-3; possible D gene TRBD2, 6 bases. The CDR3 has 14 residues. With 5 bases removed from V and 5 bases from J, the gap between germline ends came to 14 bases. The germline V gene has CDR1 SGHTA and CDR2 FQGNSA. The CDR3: CASSPGLLKDTQYF. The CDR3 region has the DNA TGTGCCAGCAGCCCGGGACTGTTAAAAGATACGCAGTATTTT.

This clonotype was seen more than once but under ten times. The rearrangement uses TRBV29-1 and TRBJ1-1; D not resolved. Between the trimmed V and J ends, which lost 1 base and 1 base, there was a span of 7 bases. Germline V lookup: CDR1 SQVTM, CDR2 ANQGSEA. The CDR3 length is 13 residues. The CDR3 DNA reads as TGCAGCGTTGAAGTGATCCAGAACACTGAAGCTTTCTTT. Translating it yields CSVEVIQNTEAFF.

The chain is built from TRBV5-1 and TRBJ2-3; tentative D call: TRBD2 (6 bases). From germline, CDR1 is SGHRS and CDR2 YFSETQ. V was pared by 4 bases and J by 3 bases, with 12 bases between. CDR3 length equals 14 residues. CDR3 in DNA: TGCGCCAGCAGCCCAACGGGAGTTACAGATACGCAGTATTTT. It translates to CASSPTGVTDTQYF.

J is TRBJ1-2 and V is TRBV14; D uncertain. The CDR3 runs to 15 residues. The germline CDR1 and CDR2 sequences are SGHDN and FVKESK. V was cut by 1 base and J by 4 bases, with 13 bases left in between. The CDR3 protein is CASSQVPASLYGYTF. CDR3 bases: TGTGCCAGCAGCCAAGTCCCGGCCTCCCTCTATGGCTACACCTTC.

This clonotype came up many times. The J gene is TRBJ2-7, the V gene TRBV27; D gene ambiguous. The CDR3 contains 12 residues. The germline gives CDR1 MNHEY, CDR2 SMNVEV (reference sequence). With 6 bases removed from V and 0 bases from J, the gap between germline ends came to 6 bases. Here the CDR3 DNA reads TGTGCCAGCAGGGGAAACTCCTACGAGCAGTACTTC. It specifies CASRGNSYEQYF.

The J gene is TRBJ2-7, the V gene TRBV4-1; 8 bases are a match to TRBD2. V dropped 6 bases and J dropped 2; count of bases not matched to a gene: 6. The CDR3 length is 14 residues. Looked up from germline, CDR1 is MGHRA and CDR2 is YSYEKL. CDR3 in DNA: TGCGCCAGCAGTTCCCGGACTAGCCCCTACGAGCAGTACTTC. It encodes CASSSRTSPYEQYF.

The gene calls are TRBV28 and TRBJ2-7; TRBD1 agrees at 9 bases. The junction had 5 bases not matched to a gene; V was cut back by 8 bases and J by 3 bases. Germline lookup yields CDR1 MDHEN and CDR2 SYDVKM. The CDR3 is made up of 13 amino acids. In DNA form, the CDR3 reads TGTGCCAGCCGGGGGGACAGGGTCTACGAGCAGTACTTC. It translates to CASRGDRVYEQYF.

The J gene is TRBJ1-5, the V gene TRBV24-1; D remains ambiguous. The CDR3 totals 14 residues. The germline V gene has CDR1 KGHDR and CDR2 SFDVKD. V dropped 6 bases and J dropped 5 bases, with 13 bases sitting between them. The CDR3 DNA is TGTGCCACCAGTCAAGAGAGGGCTGATCAGCCCCAGCATTTT. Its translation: CATSQERADQPQHF.

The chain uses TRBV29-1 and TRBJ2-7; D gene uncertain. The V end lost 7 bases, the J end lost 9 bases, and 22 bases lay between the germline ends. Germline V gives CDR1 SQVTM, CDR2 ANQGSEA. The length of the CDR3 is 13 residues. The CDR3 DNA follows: TGCAGCGCCGAAATCCCCCCAAGGCCCCGGCAGTACTTC. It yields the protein CSAEIPPRPRQYF.

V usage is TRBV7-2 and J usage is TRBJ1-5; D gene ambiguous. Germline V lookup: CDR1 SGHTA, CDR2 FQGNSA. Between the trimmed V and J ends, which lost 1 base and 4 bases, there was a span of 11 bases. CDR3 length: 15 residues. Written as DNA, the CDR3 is TGTGCCAGCAGCTTAGAAAGGGATAAAAATCAGCCCCAGCATTTT. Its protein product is CASSLERDKNQPQHF.

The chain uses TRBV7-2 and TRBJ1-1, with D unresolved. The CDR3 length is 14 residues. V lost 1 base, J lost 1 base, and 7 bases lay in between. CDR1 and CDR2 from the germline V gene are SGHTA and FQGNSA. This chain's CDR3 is CASSLGPTNTEAFF. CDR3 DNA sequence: TGTGCCAGCAGCTTAGGGCCCACGAACACTGAAGCTTTCTTT.

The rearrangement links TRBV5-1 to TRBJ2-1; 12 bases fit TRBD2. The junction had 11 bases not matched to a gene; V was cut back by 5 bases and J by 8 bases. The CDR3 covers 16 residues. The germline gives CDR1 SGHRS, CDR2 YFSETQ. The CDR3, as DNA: TGCGCCAGCAGTTCGACCCCGGGACTAGCGGGCGATGAGCAGTTCTTC. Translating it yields CASSSTPGLAGDEQFF.

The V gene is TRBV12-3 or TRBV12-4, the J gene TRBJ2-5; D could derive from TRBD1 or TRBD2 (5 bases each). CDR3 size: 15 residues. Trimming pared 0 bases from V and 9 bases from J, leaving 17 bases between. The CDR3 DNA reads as TGTGCCAGCAGTTTAGCGCCACTGTCCGTGGGGGCCCAGTACTTC. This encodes CASSLAPLSVGAQYF.

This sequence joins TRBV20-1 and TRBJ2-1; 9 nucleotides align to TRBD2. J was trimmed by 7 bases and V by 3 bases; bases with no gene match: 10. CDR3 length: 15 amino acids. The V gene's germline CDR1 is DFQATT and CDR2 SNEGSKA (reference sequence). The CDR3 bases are TGCAGTGCTAGCGCGGGAGGGCATTCTAAAAATGAGCAGTTCTTC. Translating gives CSASAGGHSKNEQFF.

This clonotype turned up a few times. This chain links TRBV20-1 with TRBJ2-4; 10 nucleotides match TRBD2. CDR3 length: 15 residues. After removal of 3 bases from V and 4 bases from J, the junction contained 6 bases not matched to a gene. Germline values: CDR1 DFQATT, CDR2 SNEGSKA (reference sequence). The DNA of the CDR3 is TGCAGTGCTAGGAAAGGGACTAGCGTAAAAAACATTCAGTACTTC. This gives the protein CSARKGTSVKNIQYF.

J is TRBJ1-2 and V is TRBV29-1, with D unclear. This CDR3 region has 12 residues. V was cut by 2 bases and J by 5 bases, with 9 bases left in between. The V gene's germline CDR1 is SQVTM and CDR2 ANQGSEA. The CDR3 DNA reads TGCAGCGTTGAAAAGATGGCTTATGGCTACACCTTC. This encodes CSVEKMAYGYTF. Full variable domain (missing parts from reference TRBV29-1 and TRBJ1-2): SAVISQKPSRDICQRGTSLTIQCQVDSQVTMMFWYRQQPGQSLTLIATANQGSEATYESGFVIDKFPISRPNLTFSTLTVSNMSPEDSSIYLCSVEKMAYGYTFGSGTRLTVV.

DNA of the CDR3: TGTGCCAGCAGTTATAGTTCAGGGGGCAGGTTTCCCCAATTTGAGCAGTACTTC. Translation: CASSYSSGGRFPQFEQYF. The chain employs TRBV6-5 and TRBJ2-1; 8 nucleotides line up with TRBD1. The J call is doubtful: the DNA matches TRBJ2-7 better. Germline V CDR1 and CDR2: MNHEY, SVGAGI. This CDR3 comprises 18 residues.

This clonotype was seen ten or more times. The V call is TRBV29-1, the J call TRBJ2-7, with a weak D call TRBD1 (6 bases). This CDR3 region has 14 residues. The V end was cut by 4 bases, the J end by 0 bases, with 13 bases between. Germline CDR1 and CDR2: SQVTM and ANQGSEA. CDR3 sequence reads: CSVGTGPTSYEQYF. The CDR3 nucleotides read TGCAGCGTTGGTACAGGGCCGACCTCCTACGAGCAGTACTTC.

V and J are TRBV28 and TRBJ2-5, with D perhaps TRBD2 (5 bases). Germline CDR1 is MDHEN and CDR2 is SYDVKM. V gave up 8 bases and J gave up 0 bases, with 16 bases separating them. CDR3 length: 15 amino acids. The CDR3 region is CASRRVDPYQETQYF. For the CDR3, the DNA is TGTGCCAGCCGGCGGGTTGACCCGTACCAAGAGACCCAGTACTTC. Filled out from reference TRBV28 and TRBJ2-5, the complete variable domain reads DVKVTQSSRYLVKRTGEKVFLECVQDMDHENMFWYRQDPGLGLRLIYFSYDVKMKEKGDIPEGYSVSREKKERFSLILESASTNQTSMYLCASRRVDPYQETQYFGPGTRLLVL.

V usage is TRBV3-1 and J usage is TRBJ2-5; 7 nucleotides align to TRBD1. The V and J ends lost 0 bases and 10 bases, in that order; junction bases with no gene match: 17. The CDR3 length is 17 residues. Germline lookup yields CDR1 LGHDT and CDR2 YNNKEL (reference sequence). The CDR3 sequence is CASSQDFRQGPKNIQYF. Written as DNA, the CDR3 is TGTGCCAGCAGCCAAGATTTCAGACAGGGACCCAAAAACATCCAGTACTTC.

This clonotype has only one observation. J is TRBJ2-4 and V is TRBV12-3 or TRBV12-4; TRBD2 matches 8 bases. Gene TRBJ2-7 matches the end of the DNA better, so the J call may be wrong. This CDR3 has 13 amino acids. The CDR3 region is CASSVTSAYEQYF. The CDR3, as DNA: TGTGCCAGCAGTGTGACTAGCGCCTACGAGCAGTACTTC.